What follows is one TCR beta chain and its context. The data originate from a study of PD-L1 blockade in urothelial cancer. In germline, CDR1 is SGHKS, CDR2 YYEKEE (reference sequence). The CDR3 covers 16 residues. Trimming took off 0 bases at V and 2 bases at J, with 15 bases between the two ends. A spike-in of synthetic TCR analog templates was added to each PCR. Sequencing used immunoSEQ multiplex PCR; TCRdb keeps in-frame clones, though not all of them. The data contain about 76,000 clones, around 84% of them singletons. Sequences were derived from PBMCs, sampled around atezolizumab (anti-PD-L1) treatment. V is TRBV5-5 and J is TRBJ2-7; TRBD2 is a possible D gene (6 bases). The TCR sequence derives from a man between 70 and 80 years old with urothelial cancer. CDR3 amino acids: CASSLASGGETYEQYF. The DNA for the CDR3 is TGTGCCAGCAGCTTGGCCTCAGGAGGGGAAACCTACGAGCAGTACTTC.